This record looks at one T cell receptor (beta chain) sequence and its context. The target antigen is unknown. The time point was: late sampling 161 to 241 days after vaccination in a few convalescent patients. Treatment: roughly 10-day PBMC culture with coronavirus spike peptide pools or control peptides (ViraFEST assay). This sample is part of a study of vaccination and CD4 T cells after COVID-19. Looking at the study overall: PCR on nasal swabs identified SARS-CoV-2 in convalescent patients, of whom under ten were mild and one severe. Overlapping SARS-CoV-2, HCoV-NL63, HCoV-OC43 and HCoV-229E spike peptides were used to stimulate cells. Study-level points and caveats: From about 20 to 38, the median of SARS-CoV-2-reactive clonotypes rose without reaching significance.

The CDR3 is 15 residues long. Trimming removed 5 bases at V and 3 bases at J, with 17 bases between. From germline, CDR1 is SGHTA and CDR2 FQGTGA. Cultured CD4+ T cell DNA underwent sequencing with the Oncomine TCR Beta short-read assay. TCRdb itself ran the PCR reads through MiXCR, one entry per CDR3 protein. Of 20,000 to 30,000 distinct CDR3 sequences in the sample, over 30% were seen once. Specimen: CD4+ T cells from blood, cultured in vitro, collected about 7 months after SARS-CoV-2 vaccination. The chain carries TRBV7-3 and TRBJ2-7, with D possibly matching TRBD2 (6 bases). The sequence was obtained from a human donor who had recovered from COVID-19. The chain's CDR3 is CASSKGGPESYEQYF. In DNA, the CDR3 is TGTGCCAGCAGCAAGGGAGGTCCAGAGAGCTACGAGCAGTACTTC.